Below, one TCR beta chain is given with its context. Time point defined: newly diagnosed GD, antithyroid drugs for less than 3 months. PBMCs were the source of the RNA used for TCR sequencing. The data stem from a study of regulatory T cells in long-lasting Graves disease. V lost 8 bases and J lost 7, with 26 bases in between. Germline V gives CDR1 SGHDN, CDR2 FVKESK. The length of the CDR3 is 17 residues. Combining iRepertoire HTBI primers with Arm-PCR of CDR3 regions, the authors built TCR beta libraries. Each CDR3 protein gets one entry after TCRdb re-called the multiplex PCR reads with MiXCR. There are approximately 440,000 distinct CDR3 sequences in the sample; under 20% occur only once, and more than 9% lies in the top ten. This same sample was also part of a study on T cells in Graves' hyperthyroidism and ophthalmopathy.

This TCR was sampled from a middle-aged man with Graves disease. This specimen was peripheral blood mononuclear cells (PBMCs), taken at new diagnosis, from a patient treated with antithyroid drugs. The genes are TRBV14 and TRBJ1-4, with D possibly matching TRBD1 (6 bases). CDR3: CASDPWYPTGLSEKLFF. The CDR3, as DNA: TGTGCCAGCGATCCTTGGTACCCGACAGGTCTTTCTGAAAAACTGTTTTTT.